These 2 T cell receptor beta chains were all obtained from the same sample, sequenced in a study of blood T cell repertoires in COVID-19. Produced via immunoSEQ multiplex PCR; TCRdb's table is partial and in-frame only. The sample comprises about 390,000 clones, around 87% of which are singletons, and 2.3% rests with the top ten. Sequenced input: peripheral blood. The receptors stem from a woman in her sixties or seventies with COVID-19, enrolled during active disease.

The chain uses TRBV2 and TRBJ1-1; possibly TRBD1 for D (5 bases). This CDR3 has 12 residues. Germline CDR1 and CDR2: SNHLY and FYNNEI. The germline V and J ends were trimmed by 5 bases and 11 bases, with 15 bases remaining between them. CDR3 protein: CASSPDRGWAFF. CDR3 nucleotide sequence: TGTGCCAGCAGTCCTGACAGAGGTTGGGCTTTCTTT.

This chain joins TRBV30 and TRBJ1-5; the D gene is possibly TRBD1 (5 bases). The CDR3 is made up of 14 amino acids. Trimming left V 0 bases short and J 4 bases short, with 10 bases between. CDR1 is GTSNPN, CDR2 SVGIG, per germline (reference sequence). The DNA of the CDR3 is TGTGCCTGGAGTGTTTTCGGGGGGAATCAGCCCCAGCATTTT. Translation gives CAWSVFGGNQPQHF.